These T cell receptor beta chains were read from a single sample in a study of CD8+ T cells in alopecia areata. The method was immunoSEQ multiplex PCR; TCRdb's version includes in-frame clones alone and lacks a portion of them. This sample has around 300,000 clones, with 60% found just once. The sample was CD4+ T cells sorted from blood, taken around week 54, from a patient treated with tofacitinib. The receptors here all came from a human donor with alopecia areata. Both conserved end residues are part of each CDR3. The D gene is left open where the match is weak. Expanded clones get a size class; other rows say once, few or many, or leave the size out.

NA,NA,TRBJ2-5,TRBV30,CAWSTLQGDWTQYF,TGTGCCTGGAGTACTCTACAGGGAGATTGGACCCAGTACTTC
once,TRBD2,TRBJ2-1,TRBV9,CASSVDPTSGGPWEQFF,TGTGCCAGCAGCGTAGACCCTACTAGCGGGGGCCCATGGGAGCAGTTCTTC
NA,NA,TRBJ1-1,TRBV6-5,CASSYPGLLNTEAFF,TGTGCCAGCAGTTACCCCGGACTGTTGAACACTGAAGCTTTCTTT
few,NA,TRBJ2-7,TRBV25-1,CASSEPGETYEQYF,TGTGCCAGCAGTGAACCGGGGGAGACCTACGAGCAGTACTTC
NA,NA,TRBJ1-2,TRBV5-1,CASSFDDRGHGYTF,TGCGCCAGCAGCTTCGATGACCGAGGGCATGGCTACACCTTC
NA,NA,TRBJ2-3,TRBV5-1,CASRTEGGSTDTQYF,TGCGCCAGCAGGACGGAGGGCGGATCCACAGATACGCAGTATTTT
NA,NA,TRBJ2-5,TRBV4-1,CASSQDLGTSGTQYF,TGCGCCAGCAGCCAAGATCTGGGAACCTCAGGGACCCAGTACTTC
few,TRBD2,TRBJ2-1,TRBV30,CAWRRLAGGYNEQFF,TGTGCCTGGAGGCGACTAGCGGGGGGGTACAATGAGCAGTTCTTC
NA,NA,TRBJ1-6,TRBV6-5,CASGDGLLSPLHF,TGTGCCAGCGGGGATGGTTTGTTGTCACCCCTCCACTTT
NA,NA,TRBJ1-6,TRBV6-6,CASSYGIRDSPLHF,TGTGCCAGCAGTTACGGGATCAGAGATTCACCCCTCCACTTT
NA,NA,TRBJ2-7,TRBV2,CASEVEEFEQYF,TGTGCCAGCGAGGTGGAGGAGTTCGAGCAGTACTTC
NA,NA,TRBJ1-3,TRBV30,CAWSGTTSGNTIYF,TGTGCCTGGTCCGGGACAACCTCTGGAAACACCATATATTTT
NA,NA,TRBJ2-3,TRBV30,CAWSTGSSTDTQYF,TGTGCCTGGAGCACAGGGTCCTCCACAGATACGCAGTATTTT
few,NA,TRBJ2-7,TRBV28,CASSRIYEQYF,TGTGCCAGCAGTCGTATCTACGAGCAGTACTTC
NA,NA,TRBJ1-1,TRBV27,CASSLDRWVTEAFF,TGTGCCAGCAGTTTGGACCGGTGGGTCACTGAAGCTTTCTTT
NA,TRBD2,TRBJ2-3,TRBV7-6,CASSLAGTSKTDTQYF,TGTGCCAGCAGCTTAGCGGGGACTAGTAAAACAGATACGCAGTATTTT
NA,NA,TRBJ1-1,TRBV5-6,CASNRVGTSEAFF,TGTGCCAGCAACCGAGTAGGTACGTCTGAAGCTTTCTTT
NA,TRBD2,TRBJ2-3,TRBV30,CASPPPSGGADTQYF,TGTGCCTCCCCCCCTCCAAGCGGGGGGGCAGATACGCAGTATTTT
NA,NA,TRBJ2-1,TRBV11-2,CASSLIVSSYNEQFF,TGTGCCAGCAGCTTAATCGTGAGCTCCTACAATGAGCAGTTCTTC
NA,NA,TRBJ1-3,TRBV5-1,CASTGGVDSGNTIYF,TGCGCCAGCACCGGAGGGGTCGACTCTGGAAACACCATATATTTT
NA,NA,TRBJ1-2,TRBV30,CAWESGTQVRF,TGTGCCTGGGAGTCGGGGACCCAAGTTCGCTTC
NA,NA,TRBJ2-7,TRBV29-1,CSVEGRSYEQYF,TGCAGCGTTGAAGGGCGCTCCTACGAGCAGTACTTC
few,NA,TRBJ2-5,TRBV5-1,CASSLDAGSETQYF,TGCGCCAGCAGCTTGGATGCGGGTTCGGAGACCCAGTACTTC
NA,NA,TRBJ2-6,TRBV30,CAWSVSGANVLTF,TGTGCCTGGAGTGTGAGTGGGGCCAACGTCCTGACTTTC
few,TRBD1,TRBJ2-7,TRBV29-1,CSVEKTGGYNEQYF,TGCAGCGTAGAGAAGACAGGGGGTTACAACGAGCAGTACTTC
few,NA,TRBJ1-5,TRBV6-5,CASRPSERIQPQHF,TGTGCCAGCAGGCCTTCAGAGCGGATTCAGCCCCAGCATTTT
NA,NA,TRBJ2-1,TRBV5-1,CASSPGTGYSYNEQFF,TGCGCCAGCAGCCCTGGGACGGGTTACTCCTACAATGAGCAGTTCTTC
NA,NA,TRBJ1-2,TRBV29-1,CSVEDPGYGYTF,TGCAGCGTTGAAGACCCAGGGTATGGCTACACCTTC
NA,NA,TRBJ2-5,TRBV29-1,CSVTEPETQYF,TGCAGCGTTACGGAGCCGGAGACCCAGTACTTC
NA,NA,TRBJ2-5,TRBV5-1,CASSLEGGETQYF,TGCGCCAGCAGCTTAGAGGGCGGGGAGACCCAGTACTTC
NA,NA,TRBJ1-1,TRBV5-1,CASSLVGETEAFF,TGCGCCAGCAGCTTGGTTGGGGAGACTGAAGCTTTCTTT
few,NA,TRBJ1-2,TRBV29-1,CSVEENYGYTF,TGCAGCGTTGAAGAGAACTATGGCTACACCTTC
NA,NA,TRBJ2-3,TRBV6-5,CASSPTASTDTQYF,TGTGCCAGCAGCCCGACGGCTAGCACAGATACGCAGTATTTT
NA,TRBD1,TRBJ2-5,TRBV11-2,CASSPRRGQGGETQYF,TGTGCCAGCAGCCCACGGCGGGGACAGGGTGGAGAGACCCAGTACTTC
NA,NA,TRBJ2-7,TRBV13,CASSFRANYEQYF,TGTGCCAGCAGCTTCAGGGCCAACTACGAGCAGTACTTC
few,NA,TRBJ1-6,TRBV5-4,CASSTPEGVSPLHF,TGTGCCAGCAGCACCCCAGAGGGGGTTTCACCCCTCCACTTT
NA,TRBD1,TRBJ2-7,TRBV11-2,CASSIQQGTYEQYF,TGTGCCAGCAGCATCCAACAGGGGACGTACGAGCAGTACTTC
NA,TRBD1,TRBJ1-6,TRBV30,CAHNRGIDNSPLHF,TGTGCCCATAACAGGGGGATCGATAATTCACCCCTCCACTTT
NA,TRBD1,TRBJ1-2,TRBV6-5,CASSRTGLDGYTF,TGTGCCAGCAGCAGGACAGGGTTGGATGGCTACACCTTC
NA,TRBD1,TRBJ1-2,TRBV2,CASSLRQGAGYTF,TGTGCCAGCTCCCTAAGACAGGGGGCGGGCTACACCTTC
NA,NA,TRBJ1-1,TRBV7-2,CASSLLGPGNTEAFF,TGTGCCAGCAGCCTGTTAGGGCCGGGAAACACTGAAGCTTTCTTT